This T cell receptor beta chain was documented in a study of T cells in Graves' hyperthyroidism and ophthalmopathy. This clonotype was detected many times. The CDR3 covers 15 residues. Trimming removed 3 bases from V and 0 bases from J, with 11 bases in between. Template material for amplifying TCR beta CDR3 regions consisted of RNA transcripts. A first-round RT-PCR of the TCR CDR3 used the HTBI primer set. Via MiXCR, TCRdb re-called the multiplex PCR reads, giving one row per CDR3 protein. The table records around 620,000 distinct CDR3 sequences, about 45% of them present only once. The receptor was isolated from an adult woman with Graves' disease, either hyperthyroidism or ophthalmopathy (not recorded which). Specimen: peripheral blood or thyroid tissue (not recorded which). The rearrangement joins TRBV12-3 or TRBV12-4 to TRBJ2-5; no reliable D call. The chain's CDR3 is CASSFSGTDQETQYF. CDR3 DNA: TGTGCCAGCAGTTTTAGTGGAACAGACCAAGAGACCCAGTACTTC.